This T cell receptor beta chain was found in a study of post-analysis software for immune sequencing data. Study findings and constraints: There were five TRBV segments more frequent in patients than controls, and TRBV5-6, TRBV5-1 and TRBV20-1 were among them.

Prepared TCR beta cDNA libraries contained unique molecular identifiers. One entry per CDR3 protein results from TCRdb running MiXCR on the PCR reads. The sample contains 750,000 to 950,000 distinct CDR3 sequences, 53% of which appear only once. This clonotype was picked up a small number of times. Its antigen is still unknown. The length of the CDR3 is 16 residues. The germline V gene encodes CDR1 DFQATT and CDR2 SNEGSKA (reference sequence). V dropped 4 bases and J dropped 4 bases, with 22 bases sitting between them. This TCR was sampled from a girl between 10 and 17 years old with multiple sclerosis. V gene TRBV20-1 combines with J gene TRBJ2-5; D might be TRBD1 (6 bases). The sample comprised blood. The CDR3 DNA reads as TGCAGTGCTACTCCCTCAACAGGGCTGGTCGGAGAGACCCAGTACTTC. Its translation is CSATPSTGLVGETQYF.